This TCR beta chain was identified in a study of T cells in Graves' hyperthyroidism and ophthalmopathy. General study results and limits: Most clonotypes that expanded in the thyroid above 0.001 also showed up in blood.

This clonotype occurred many times. The antigen is undetermined. From RNA transcripts, TCR beta CDR3 regions were amplified. When the TCR CDR3 underwent first-round RT-PCR, the HTBI primer set was used. One entry per CDR3 protein results from TCRdb running MiXCR on the multiplex PCR reads. The sample yields roughly 500,000 distinct CDR3 sequences, over 35% seen once. The study excluded patients with uncontrolled infection, other autoimmune disease, pregnancy or lactation. This CDR3 region has 18 residues. V lost 8 bases, J lost 5 bases, and 22 bases stayed unmatched. Germline assignment: CDR1 SQVTM and CDR2 ANQGSEA.

This receptor was identified in an adult woman with Graves' disease, either hyperthyroidism or ophthalmopathy (not recorded which). V gene TRBV29-1 combines with J gene TRBJ2-7, with 12 bases lining up with TRBD2. Input material: peripheral blood or thyroid tissue (not recorded which). The CDR3 region has the DNA TGCAGCTTGCTAGCGGGAGGGCCAGGGCCTCTCCGCTCGAACGAGCAGTACTTC. It translates to CSLLAGGPGPLRSNEQYF.